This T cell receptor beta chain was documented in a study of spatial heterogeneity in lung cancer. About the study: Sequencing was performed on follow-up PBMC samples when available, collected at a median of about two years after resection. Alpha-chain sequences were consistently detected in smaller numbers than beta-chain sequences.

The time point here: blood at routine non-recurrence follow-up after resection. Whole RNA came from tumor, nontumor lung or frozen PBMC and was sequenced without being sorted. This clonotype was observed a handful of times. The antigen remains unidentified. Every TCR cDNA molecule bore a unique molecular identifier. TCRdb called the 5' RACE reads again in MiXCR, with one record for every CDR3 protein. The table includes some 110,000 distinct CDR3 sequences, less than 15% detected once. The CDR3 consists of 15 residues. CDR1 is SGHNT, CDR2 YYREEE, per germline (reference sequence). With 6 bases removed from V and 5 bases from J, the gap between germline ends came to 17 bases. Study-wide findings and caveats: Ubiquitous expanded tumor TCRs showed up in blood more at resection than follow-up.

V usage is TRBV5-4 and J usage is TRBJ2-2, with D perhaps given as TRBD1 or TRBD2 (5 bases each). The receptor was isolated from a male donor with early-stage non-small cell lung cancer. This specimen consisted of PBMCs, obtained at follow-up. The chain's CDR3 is CASTSSRDGTGELFF. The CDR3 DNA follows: TGTGCCAGCACCTCCTCCCGGGACGGGACCGGGGAGCTGTTTTTT. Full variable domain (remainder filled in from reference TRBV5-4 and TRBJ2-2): ETGVTQSPTHLIKTRGQQVTLRCSSQSGHNTVSWYQQALGQGPQFIFQYYREEENGRGNFPPRFSGLQFPNYSSELNVNALELDDSALYLCASTSSRDGTGELFFGEGSRLTVL.